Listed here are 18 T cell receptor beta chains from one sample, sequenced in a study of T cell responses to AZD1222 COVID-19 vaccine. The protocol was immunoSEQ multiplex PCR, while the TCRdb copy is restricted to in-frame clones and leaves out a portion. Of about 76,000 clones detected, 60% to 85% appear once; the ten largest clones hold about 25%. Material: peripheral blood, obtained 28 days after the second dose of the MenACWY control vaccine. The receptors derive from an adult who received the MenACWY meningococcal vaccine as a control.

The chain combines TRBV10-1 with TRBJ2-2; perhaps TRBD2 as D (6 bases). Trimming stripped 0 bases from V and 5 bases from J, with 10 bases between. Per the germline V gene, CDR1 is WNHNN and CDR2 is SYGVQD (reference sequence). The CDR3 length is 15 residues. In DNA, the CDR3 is TGCGCCAGCAGTGAGTCCGGGGGAATAACCGGGGAGCTGTTTTTT. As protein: CASSESGGITGELFF.

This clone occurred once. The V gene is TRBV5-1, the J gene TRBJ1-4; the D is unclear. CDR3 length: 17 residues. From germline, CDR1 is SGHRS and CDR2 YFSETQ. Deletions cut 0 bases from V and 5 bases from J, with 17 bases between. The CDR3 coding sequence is TGCGCCAGCAGCTTGGCCGTTCGAGCGGGAGGGAATGAAAAACTGTTTTTT. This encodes CASSLAVRAGGNEKLFF.

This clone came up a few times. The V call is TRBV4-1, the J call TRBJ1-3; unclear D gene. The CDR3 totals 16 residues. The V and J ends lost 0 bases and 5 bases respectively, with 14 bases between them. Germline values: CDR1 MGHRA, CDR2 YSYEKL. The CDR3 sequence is CASSQDPGIRRNTIYF. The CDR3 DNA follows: TGCGCCAGCAGCCAAGATCCGGGGATACGACGAAACACCATATATTTT.

CDR3 in DNA: TGCGCCAGCAGCTTGGTTGTAGCGGGGGCAGAGCAGTTCTTC. As protein: CASSLVVAGAEQFF. This chain links TRBV5-1 with TRBJ2-1, with 9 bases lining up with TRBD2. This CDR3 region has 14 residues. J was trimmed by 10 bases and V by 0 bases; bases with no gene match: 5. The germline gives CDR1 SGHRS, CDR2 YFSETQ.

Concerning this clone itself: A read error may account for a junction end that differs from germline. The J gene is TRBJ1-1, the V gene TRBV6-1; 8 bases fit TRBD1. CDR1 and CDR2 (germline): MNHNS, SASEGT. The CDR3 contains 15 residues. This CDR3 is CASSDRLGAGGAWGF. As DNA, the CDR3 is TGTGCCAGCAGTGACAGATTAGGGGCAGGGGGCGCTTGGGGCTTT.

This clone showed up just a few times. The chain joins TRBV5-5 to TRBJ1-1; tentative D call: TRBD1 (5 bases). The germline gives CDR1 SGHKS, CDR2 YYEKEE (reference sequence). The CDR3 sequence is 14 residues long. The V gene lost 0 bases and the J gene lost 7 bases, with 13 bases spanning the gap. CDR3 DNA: TGTGCCAGCAGCTTGGTAGGGGCCGCCAGTGAAGCTTTCTTT. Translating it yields CASSLVGAASEAFF.

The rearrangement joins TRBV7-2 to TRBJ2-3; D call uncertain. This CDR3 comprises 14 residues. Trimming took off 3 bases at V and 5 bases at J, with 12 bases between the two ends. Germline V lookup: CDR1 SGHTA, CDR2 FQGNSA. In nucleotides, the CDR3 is TGTGCCAGCAGCTTTGCTAGAGATGGAGATACGCAGTATTTT. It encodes CASSFARDGDTQYF.

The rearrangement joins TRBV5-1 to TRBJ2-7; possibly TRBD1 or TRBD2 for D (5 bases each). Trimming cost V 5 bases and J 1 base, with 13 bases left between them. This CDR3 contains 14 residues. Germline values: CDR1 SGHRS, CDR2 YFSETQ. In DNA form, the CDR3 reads TGCGCCAGCAGGGCAGGGACGATGTCCTACGAGCAGTACTTC. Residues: CASRAGTMSYEQYF.

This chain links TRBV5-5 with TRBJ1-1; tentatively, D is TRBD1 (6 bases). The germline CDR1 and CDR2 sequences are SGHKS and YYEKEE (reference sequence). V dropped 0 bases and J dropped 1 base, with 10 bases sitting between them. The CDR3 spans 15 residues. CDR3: CASSLGAGENTEAFF. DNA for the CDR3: TGTGCCAGCAGCTTGGGGGCAGGGGAGAACACTGAAGCTTTCTTT.

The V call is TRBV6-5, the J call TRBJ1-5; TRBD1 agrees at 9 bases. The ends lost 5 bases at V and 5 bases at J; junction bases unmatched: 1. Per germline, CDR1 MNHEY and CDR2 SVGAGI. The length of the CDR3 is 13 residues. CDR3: CASSRQGDQPQHF. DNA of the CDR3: TGTGCCAGCAGTCGACAGGGGGATCAGCCCCAGCATTTT.

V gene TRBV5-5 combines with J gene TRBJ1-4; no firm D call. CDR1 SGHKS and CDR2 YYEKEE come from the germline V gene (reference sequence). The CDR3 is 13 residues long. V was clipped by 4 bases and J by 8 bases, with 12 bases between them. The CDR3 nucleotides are TGTGCCAGCAGCCGGGTGACTGGGGAAAAACTGTTTTTT. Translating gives CASSRVTGEKLFF.

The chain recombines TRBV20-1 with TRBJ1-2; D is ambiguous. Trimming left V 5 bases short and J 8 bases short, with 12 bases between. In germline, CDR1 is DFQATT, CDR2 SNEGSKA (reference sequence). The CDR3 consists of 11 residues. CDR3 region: CSASYGRGYTF. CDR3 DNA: TGCAGTGCTTCTTATGGCAGGGGCTACACCTTC.

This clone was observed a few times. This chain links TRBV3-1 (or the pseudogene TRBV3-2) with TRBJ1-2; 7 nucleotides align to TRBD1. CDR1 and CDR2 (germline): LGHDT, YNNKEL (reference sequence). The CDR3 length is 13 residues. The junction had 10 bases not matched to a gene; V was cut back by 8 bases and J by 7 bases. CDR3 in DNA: TGTGCCAGCTCCGGAGGGGGCAGGTTTGGCTACACCTTC. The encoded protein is CASSGGGRFGYTF.

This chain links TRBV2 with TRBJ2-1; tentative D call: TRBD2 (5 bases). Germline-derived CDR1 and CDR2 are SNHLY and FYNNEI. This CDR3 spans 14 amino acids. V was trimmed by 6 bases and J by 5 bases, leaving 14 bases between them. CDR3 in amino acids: CASSIRGLNNEQFF. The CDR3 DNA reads TGTGCCAGCAGCATCCGGGGATTAAACAATGAGCAGTTCTTC.

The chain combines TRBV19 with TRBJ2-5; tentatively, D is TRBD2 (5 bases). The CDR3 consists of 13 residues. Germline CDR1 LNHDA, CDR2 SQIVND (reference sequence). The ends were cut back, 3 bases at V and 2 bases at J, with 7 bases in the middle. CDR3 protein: CASSMGVQETQYF. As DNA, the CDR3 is TGTGCCAGTAGTATGGGAGTTCAAGAGACCCAGTACTTC.

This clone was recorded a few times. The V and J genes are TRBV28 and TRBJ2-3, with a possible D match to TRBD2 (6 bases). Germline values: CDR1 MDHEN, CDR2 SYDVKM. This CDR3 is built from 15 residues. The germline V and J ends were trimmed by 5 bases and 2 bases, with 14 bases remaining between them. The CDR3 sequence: CASSLEGGSTDTQYF. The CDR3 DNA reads TGTGCCAGCAGTCTGGAAGGAGGGTCCACAGATACGCAGTATTTT.

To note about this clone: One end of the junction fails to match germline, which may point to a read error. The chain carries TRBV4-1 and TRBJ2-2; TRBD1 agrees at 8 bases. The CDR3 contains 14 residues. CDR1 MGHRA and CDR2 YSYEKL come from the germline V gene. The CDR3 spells CATSRQQGAGELFF. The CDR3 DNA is TGCGCCACCAGCCGGCAACAGGGGGCCGGGGAGCTGTTTTTT.

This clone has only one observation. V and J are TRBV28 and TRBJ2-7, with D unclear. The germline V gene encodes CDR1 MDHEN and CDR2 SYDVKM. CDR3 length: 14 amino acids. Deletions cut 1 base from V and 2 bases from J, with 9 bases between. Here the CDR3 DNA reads TGTGCCAGCAGTTTATCTTCCTTCACCTACGAGCAGTACTTC. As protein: CASSLSSFTYEQYF.